This T cell receptor beta chain comes out of a study of blood T cell repertoires in COVID-19. V was pared by 3 bases and J by 3 bases, with 11 bases between. The CDR3 spans 14 residues. Germline CDR1 MDHEN, CDR2 SYDVKM. Across about two dozen US areas, participants ranged in age from about 18 to 90 years. Only in-frame clones appear in the TCRdb table, and some are missing; sequencing was by immunoSEQ multiplex PCR. This sample carries roughly 200,000 clones, about 86% of them seen once, and the ten largest clones take approximately 25%. This clonotype originated in a woman aged 40 to 50 in a cohort exposed to, infected with or recovered from COVID-19 (not recorded which). The chain carries TRBV28 and TRBJ1-2; tentative D call: TRBD1 (6 bases). Sequenced material: PBMCs or T cells enriched from blood (not recorded which). The CDR3 reads CASSFLDSDYGYTF. CDR3 coding DNA: TGTGCCAGCAGTTTCCTGGACAGTGACTATGGCTACACCTTC.